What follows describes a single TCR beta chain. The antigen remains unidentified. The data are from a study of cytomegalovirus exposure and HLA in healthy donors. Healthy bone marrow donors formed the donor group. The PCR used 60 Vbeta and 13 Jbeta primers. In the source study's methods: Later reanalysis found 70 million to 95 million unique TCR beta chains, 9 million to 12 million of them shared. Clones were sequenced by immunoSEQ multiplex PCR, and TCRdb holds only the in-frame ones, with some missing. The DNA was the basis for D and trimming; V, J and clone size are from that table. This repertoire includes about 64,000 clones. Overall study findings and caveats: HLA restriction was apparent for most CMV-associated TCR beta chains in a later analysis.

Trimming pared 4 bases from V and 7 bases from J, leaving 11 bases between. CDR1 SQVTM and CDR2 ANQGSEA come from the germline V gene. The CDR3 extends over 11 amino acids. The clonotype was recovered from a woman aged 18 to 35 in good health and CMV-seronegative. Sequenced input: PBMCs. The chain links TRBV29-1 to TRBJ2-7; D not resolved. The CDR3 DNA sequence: TGCAGCGTTGTTAGCCTTGGGGAGCAGTACTTC. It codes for CSVVSLGEQYF.